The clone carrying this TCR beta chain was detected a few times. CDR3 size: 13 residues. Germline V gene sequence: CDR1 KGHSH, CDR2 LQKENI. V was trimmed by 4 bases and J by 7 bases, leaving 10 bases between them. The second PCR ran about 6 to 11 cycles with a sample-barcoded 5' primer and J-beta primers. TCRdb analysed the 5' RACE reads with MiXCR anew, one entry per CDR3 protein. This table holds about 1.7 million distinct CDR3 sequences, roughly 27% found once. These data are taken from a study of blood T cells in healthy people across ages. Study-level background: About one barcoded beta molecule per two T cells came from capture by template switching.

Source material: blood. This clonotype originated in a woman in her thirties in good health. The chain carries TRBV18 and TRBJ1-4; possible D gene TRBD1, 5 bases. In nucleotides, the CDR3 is TGTGCCAGCTCACAGGGGCGGAGTGAAAAACTGTTTTTT. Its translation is CASSQGRSEKLFF.